This T cell receptor beta chain is drawn from a study of shared clonotypes between healthy human individuals. Using 200 ng DNA, approximately 30,000 T cell genomes, the sorted-subset replicate PCRs were run. Clones were read by immunoSEQ multiplex PCR, and TCRdb kept only the in-frame ones, dropping some. Of approximately 2.1 million clones in the sample, over 90% are singletons; the top ten hold 0.3% to 0.4%. Source material: naive CD4+ T cells from PBMCs. Noted subset: CD45RA+ positively selected. This receptor was identified in a man aged 18 to 30 in good health. Some clones in this sample may be carry-over from other donors' samples.

CDR3 in amino acids: CASSFSPGLLNTEAFF. The CDR3 nucleotides read TGCGCCAGCAGCTTCTCTCCGGGATTACTGAACACTGAAGCTTTCTTT. The V call is TRBV5-1, the J call TRBJ1-1, with D uncertain. Trimming shortened V by 2 bases and J by 0 bases, and 14 bases separated the two germline ends. This CDR3 comprises 16 residues. Germline values: CDR1 SGHRS, CDR2 YFSETQ.